The T cell receptor (beta chain) described here comes from a study of Graves' ophthalmopathy and Graves' hyperthyroidism. Aged 18 to 65, the patients with hyperthyroidism had under 2 months' duration and were newly diagnosed. As the template, RNA transcripts were used to amplify TCR beta CDR3 regions. Amplification began with first-round RT-PCR using HTBI primers, then second-round multiplex PCR was performed. TCRdb called the multiplex PCR reads again in MiXCR, with one record for every CDR3 protein. The repertoire holds hundreds of thousands of distinct CDR3 sequences, with 22% as singletons. Findings and limits, study-wide: In predicting ophthalmopathy progression, the model reached about 71% sensitivity and under 75% specificity. Among thyroid clonotypes expanded above 0.001 frequency, most also appeared in blood.

Concerning this clonotype: Its antigen is unknown.

The ends lost 8 bases at V and 0 bases at J; junction bases unmatched: 18. The germline V gene encodes CDR1 MNHEY and CDR2 SVGEGT. The CDR3 length is 19 residues. The sequenced material came from peripheral blood. The V gene is TRBV6-2 or TRBV6-3, the J gene TRBJ1-1, with 10 bases lining up with TRBD1. The clonotype comes from a woman aged 18-35 years with stable Graves' hyperthyroidism. Some clones in this sample may be carry-over from other donors' samples. The DNA for the CDR3 is TGTGCCAGCGCTAGGGACTCTCCGGGACAGGGGCGTTTGAACACTGAAGCTTTCTTT. Translated: CASARDSPGQGRLNTEAFF.